The 3 T cell receptor beta chains reported below all come from one sample, sequenced in a study of human T cells and chemical hapten exposure. Stated time point: patch test 2, 6 weeks after DPC sensitization. Treatment denoted: therapeutic diphenylcyclopropenone sensitization with weekly scalp DPC. MiXCR was run by TCRdb on the RACE reads, yielding one entry per CDR3 protein. The top ten hold approximately 3.7% of the sample, which has about 73,000 distinct CDR3 sequences, about 8% seen once. The sample consisted of whole blood, taken in connection with sensitization to the hapten diphenylcyclopropenone (DPC). Every receptor here comes from a woman in her 50s with alopecia areata. Some clones in this sample may be carry-over from other donors' samples.

This chain joins TRBV7-9 and TRBJ2-7; 9 positions agree with TRBD1. Per germline, CDR1 SEHNR and CDR2 FQNEAQ (reference sequence). The CDR3 consists of 16 residues. With V trimmed by 4 bases and J by 5 bases, 12 bases remained unmatched. DNA of the CDR3: TGTGCCAGCAGCTGGCTGCCGGGACAGGGACTCGACGAGCAGTACTTC. This sequence encodes CASSWLPGQGLDEQYF. The full variable domain, with the rest looked up from reference TRBV7-9 and TRBJ2-7, is DTGVSQNPRHKITKRGQNVTFRCDPISEHNRLYWYRQTLGQGPEFLTYFQNEAQLEKSRLLSDRFSAERPKGSFSTLEIQRTEQGDSAMYLCASSWLPGQGLDEQYFGPGTRLTVT.

This clonotype occurred a few times. The chain uses TRBV6-6 and TRBJ2-7, with 9 positions matching TRBD1. This CDR3 spans 14 amino acids. The trim removed 7 bases at V and 3 bases at J, leaving 7 bases unmatched. Germline CDR1 reads MNHNY; CDR2 reads SVGAGI (reference sequence). The DNA of the CDR3 is TGTGCCAGCACCTCCGGGACAGGGAACTACGAGCAGTACTTC. This encodes CASTSGTGNYEQYF.

In its sample, this clonotype was seen many times. The chain uses TRBV9 and TRBJ1-1, with D perhaps matching TRBD1 (6 bases). The germline V gene has CDR1 SGDLS and CDR2 YYNGEE. V shed 0 bases and J shed 4 bases, with 10 bases lying between them. The CDR3 has 14 amino acids. CDR3 coding DNA: TGTGCCAGCAGCGTAGTCGGGGGCTCCACTGAAGCTTTCTTT. Translated: CASSVVGGSTEAFF.